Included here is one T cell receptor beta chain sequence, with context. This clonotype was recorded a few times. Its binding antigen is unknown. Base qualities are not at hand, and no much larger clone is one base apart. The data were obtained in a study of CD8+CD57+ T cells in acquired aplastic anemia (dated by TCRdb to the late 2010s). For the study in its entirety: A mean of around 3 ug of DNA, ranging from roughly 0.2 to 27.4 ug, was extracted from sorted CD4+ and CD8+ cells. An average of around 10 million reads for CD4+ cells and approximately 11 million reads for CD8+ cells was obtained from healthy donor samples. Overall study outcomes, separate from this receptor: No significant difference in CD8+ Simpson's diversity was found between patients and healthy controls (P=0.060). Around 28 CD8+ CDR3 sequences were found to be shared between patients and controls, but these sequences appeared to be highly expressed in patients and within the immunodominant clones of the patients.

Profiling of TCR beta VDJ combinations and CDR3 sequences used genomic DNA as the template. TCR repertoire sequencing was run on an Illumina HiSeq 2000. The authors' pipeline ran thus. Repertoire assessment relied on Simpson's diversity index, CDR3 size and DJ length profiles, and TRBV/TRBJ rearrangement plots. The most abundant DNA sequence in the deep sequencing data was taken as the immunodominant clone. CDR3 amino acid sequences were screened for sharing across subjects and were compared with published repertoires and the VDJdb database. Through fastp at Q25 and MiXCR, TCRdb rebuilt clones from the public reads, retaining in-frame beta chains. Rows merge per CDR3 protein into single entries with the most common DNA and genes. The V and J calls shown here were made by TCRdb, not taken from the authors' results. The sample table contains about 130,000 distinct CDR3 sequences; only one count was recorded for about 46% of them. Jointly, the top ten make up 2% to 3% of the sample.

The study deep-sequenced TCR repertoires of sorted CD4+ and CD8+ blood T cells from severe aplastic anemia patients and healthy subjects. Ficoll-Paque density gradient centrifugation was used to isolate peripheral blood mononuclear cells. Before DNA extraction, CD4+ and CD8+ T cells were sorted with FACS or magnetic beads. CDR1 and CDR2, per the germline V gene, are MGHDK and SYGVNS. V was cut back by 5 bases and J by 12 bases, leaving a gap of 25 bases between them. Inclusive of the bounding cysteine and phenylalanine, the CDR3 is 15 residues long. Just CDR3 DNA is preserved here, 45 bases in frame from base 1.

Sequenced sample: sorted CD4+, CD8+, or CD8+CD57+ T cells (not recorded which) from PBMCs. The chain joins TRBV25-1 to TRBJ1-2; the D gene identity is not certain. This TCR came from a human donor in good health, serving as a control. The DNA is TGTGCCAGCAGTTCACCTCCCGGGCCTAGCTCTGGAAACACCTTC. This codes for CASSSPPGPSSGNTF.